This T cell receptor (beta chain) was observed in a study of blood T cells in healthy people across ages (dated by TCRdb to the mid-2010s). For context, the study as a whole: Template switching captured roughly one uniquely barcoded TCR beta cDNA molecule per two T cells in model experiments. Age-related changes in TCR beta repertoire diversity were measured in the study by deep sequencing normalized with unique cDNA molecular identifiers. Using the same blood draw, the study looked at two additional independent replicas of 1 million unique cDNA reads for two donors, one aged 18 to 30 and the other aged 80 or older. Four age groups were formed from the donors: young (average roughly 16 years), middle-aged (approximately 40), aged (62) and long-lived (approximately 80).

The cysteine opens and the phenylalanine closes a CDR3 of 15 amino acids. The only DNA kept is the CDR3, 45 bases in frame from the first base. CDR1 and CDR2 were assigned from the germline V gene as MDHEN and SYDVKM. The donors were about 40 Caucasian individuals from Russia, aged roughly 6 to 100 years, who were systemically healthy. Each donor gave 8 to 10 milliliters of peripheral blood, collected into EDTA-treated Vacutainer tubes. PBMCs were isolated by Ficoll-Paque density-gradient centrifugation, with at least 6 million obtained per sample. Total RNA was extracted from PBMCs with Trizol reagent, with at least 5 micrograms obtained per sample. The percentages of naive CD45RAhigh/CD27high T cells were determined by flow cytometry on a PBMC aliquot from every donor. Receptors were amplified or captured by 5' RACE. Sequencing was carried out with an Illumina HiSeq 2500. A second about 7 to 11 cycle PCR used a sample-barcoded 5' primer and a J-beta primer mix. Each TCR beta cDNA molecule received a unique molecular identifier from a template-switch 5' adaptor carrying 12 random nucleotides. Each sample yielded at least 3 million CDR3-containing paired-end reads. All of the RNA was converted into first-strand cDNA using the Mint cDNA synthesis kit, with a TRBC-specific oligonucleotide serving as the primer. All cDNA was treated with uracil-DNA glycosylase and then went through a first 18-cycle PCR with the universal primers M1SS and BC2_uni_R. The study's processing was this. Normalization of each sample was performed by random selection of 1 million high-quality reads, each carrying a distinct molecular identifier. Instead of being binned into consensus sequences, reads that shared molecular identifiers were thrown out. MiTCR, run with a Q25 quality threshold and the strictest error-elimination algorithm, handled CDR3 identification, clonotype clustering and error correction. Lower-bound total TCR beta diversity was estimated with a nonparametric unseen species model using Euler transformation. In-frame beta chains were kept once TCRdb had trimmed the public reads at Q25 with fastp and called clones with MiXCR. Entries are consolidated by CDR3 protein sequence, retaining the most common genes and DNA. For this entry, the V and J calls and clone size follow TCRdb and not the study's own pipeline. This sample lists 600,000 to 900,000 distinct CDR3 sequences; approximately 24% were detected once. The top ten clones comprise 2.5% to 3.5% of the sample.

What the research found in general, with its limitations: Observed TCR beta diversity per million T cells fell roughly linearly with age, and a significant reduction was already apparent by age approximately 41. Observed TCR beta diversity correlated strongly with the percentage of naive T cells measured by flow cytometry. Total diversity estimates from one million sequenced T cells were considered lower bounds and underestimates. Since profiling was done on bulk unsorted PBMCs, naive and antigen-experienced compartments could not be conclusively compared. Because donor CMV infection status was unknown, age-related changes in expanded clonotypes were potentially confounded. The long-lived group showed more naive CD4+ T cells, fewer expanded clones and increased TCR diversity than the aged group, suggesting age selection.

This clonotype has only a few counts. Its antigen is not yet known. No base-level quality is on record; no much larger clone is a single base apart. These same data were also listed under a study on T cells of mothers and their children. The second study also describes: Nine systemically healthy Caucasian individuals served as donors, namely three mothers together with their six children. cDNA synthesis used all of the extracted RNA, with roughly 1.5 ug of RNA in each 15 ul reaction. In the second PCR, the M1S primer added sample barcodes and 2-4 random nucleotides. Over 8 million TCR beta CDR3 reads were obtained for each mother, and 2.5 million to 3.5 million reads were obtained for each child. In both related and unrelated pairs, thymic selection shapes the output of TCR recombination in a similar way, with inherited differences having only a minor effect. Normalized repertoire overlap was always slightly but never significantly higher in related than unrelated mother-child pairs. With a sensitivity of approximately 100 clones per million clonotypes, no persistent microchimeric T cell clones were detected. To look for features that set related mother-child pairs apart from unrelated individuals, the researchers ran deep NGS to compare the TCR beta repertoires of mothers and children. The mean age was roughly 40 +/- 4 years for the mothers and 11 +/- 4 years for the children. After adapter ligation with NEBNext reagents, the libraries were sequenced on Illumina HiSeq 2000 with 100+100 nt paired-end reads. To prevent cross-contamination, the mother and child libraries were prepared a month apart and were sequenced in separate runs. Between about 500,000 and 2,300,000 distinct TCR beta clonotypes were identified per donor. Naive TCR beta clonotypes were estimated from low-frequency clonotypes matched to each donor's FACS-determined naive share, without sorting.

The V gene is TRBV28 and the J gene is TRBJ2-5, and TRBD1 may be the D gene, going by 6 matching bases. The DNA matches TRBJ2-7 better at its end, which makes the J call doubtful. This clonotype was obtained from a boy aged 5 to 17 in good health. Sample: blood. The CDR3: CASSFRAGDTYEQYF. The nucleotide sequence is TGTGCCAGCAGTTTCAGGGCAGGGGATACCTACGAGCAGTACTTC.